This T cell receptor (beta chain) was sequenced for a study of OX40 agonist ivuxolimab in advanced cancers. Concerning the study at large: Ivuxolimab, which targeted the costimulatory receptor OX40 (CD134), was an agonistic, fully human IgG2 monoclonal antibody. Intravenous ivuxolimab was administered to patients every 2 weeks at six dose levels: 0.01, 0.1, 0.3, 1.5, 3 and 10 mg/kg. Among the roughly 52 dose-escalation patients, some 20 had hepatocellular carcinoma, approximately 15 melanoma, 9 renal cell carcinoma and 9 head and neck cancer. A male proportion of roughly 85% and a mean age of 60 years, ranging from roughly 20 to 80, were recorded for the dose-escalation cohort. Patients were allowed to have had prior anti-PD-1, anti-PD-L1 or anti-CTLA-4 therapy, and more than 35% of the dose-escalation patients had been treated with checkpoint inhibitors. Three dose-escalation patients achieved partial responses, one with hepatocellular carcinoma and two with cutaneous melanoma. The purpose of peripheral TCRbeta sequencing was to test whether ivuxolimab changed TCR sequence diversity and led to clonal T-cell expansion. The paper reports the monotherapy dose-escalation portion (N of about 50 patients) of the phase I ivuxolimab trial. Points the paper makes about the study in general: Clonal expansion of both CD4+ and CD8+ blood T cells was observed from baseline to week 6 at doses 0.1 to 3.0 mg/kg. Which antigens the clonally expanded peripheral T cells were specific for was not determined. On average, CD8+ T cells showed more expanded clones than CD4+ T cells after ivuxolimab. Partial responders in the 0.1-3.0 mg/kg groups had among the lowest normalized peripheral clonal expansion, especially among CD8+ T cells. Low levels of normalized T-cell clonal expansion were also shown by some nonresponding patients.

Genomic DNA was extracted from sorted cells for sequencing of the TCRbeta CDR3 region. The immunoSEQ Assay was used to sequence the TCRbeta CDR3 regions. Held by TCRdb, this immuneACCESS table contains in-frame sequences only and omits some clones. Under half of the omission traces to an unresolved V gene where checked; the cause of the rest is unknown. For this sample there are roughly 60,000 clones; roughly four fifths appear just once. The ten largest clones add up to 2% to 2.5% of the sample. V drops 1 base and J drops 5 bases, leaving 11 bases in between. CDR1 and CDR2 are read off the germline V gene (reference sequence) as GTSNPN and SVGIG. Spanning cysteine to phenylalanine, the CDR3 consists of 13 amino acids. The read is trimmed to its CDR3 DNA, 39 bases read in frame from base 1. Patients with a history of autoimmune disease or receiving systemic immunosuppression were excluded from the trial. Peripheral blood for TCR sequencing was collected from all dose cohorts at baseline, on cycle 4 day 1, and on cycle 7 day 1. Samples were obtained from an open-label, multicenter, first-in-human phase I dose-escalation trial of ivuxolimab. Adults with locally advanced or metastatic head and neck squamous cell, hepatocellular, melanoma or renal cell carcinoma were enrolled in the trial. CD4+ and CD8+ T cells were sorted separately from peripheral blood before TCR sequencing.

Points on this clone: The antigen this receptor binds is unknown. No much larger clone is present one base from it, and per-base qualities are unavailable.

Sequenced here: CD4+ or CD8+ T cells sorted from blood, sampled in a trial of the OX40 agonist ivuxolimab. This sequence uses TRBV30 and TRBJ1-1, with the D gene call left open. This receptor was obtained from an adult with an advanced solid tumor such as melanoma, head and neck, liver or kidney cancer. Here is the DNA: TGTGCCTGGAGTGGGATTGTGGGAACTGAAGCTTTCTTT. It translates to CAWSGIVGTEAFF.